What follows are 20 T cell receptor beta chains derived from one specimen sequenced in a study of cytotoxic CD8 clonotypes in ibrutinib-treated CLL. Clones were read by immunoSEQ multiplex PCR, and TCRdb kept only the in-frame ones, dropping some. The sample contains just over 200,000 clones, around 70% of which appear only once. This material consisted of PBMCs, taken after 12 months of ibrutinib treatment. These receptors all stem from a human donor with chronic lymphocytic leukemia.

CDR3 DNA sequence: TGTGCCAGCAGCGTAGCGGCGGGACAAGAGACCCAGTACTTC. Translated, it gives CASSVAAGQETQYF. The chain joins TRBV9 to TRBJ2-5; D perhaps matches TRBD2 (6 bases). The germline CDR1 and CDR2 sequences are SGDLS and YYNGEE. The CDR3 has 14 amino acids. V lost 0 bases to trimming and J lost 2 bases, with 8 bases between them.

The chain recombines TRBV9 with TRBJ2-2; D is perhaps TRBD1 or TRBD2 (5 bases each). CDR1 is SGDLS and CDR2 is YYNGEE in the germline V gene. This CDR3 is built from 17 residues. Trimming took off 1 base at V and 10 bases at J, with 23 bases between the two ends. CDR3 residues: CASSVIGPRTSGAELFF. CDR3 sequence (DNA): TGTGCCAGCAGCGTAATAGGGCCCCGGACCTCCGGGGCGGAGCTGTTTTTT. Using reference TRBV9 and TRBJ2-2 for the parts outside the CDR3, the full variable domain is DSGVTQTPKHLITATGQRVTLRCSPRSGDLSVYWYQQSLDQGLQFLIQYYNGEERAKGNILERFSAQQFPDLHSELNLSSLELGDSALYFCASSVIGPRTSGAELFFGEGSRLTVL.

The CDR3 here is CASSLQGSSYEQYF. The CDR3 DNA reads TGTGCCAGCAGCTTACAGGGAAGCTCCTACGAGCAGTACTTC. The gene calls are TRBV7-8 and TRBJ2-7; possible D gene TRBD1, 5 bases. Germline V gene sequence: CDR1 SGHVS, CDR2 FQNEAQ. V gave up 2 bases and J gave up 0 bases, with 8 bases separating them. This CDR3 spans 14 amino acids.

The V call is TRBV5-1, the J call TRBJ2-6, with no clear D. Trimming left V 1 base short and J 0 bases short, with 11 bases between. This CDR3 contains 17 residues. Germline-derived CDR1 and CDR2 are SGHRS and YFSETQ. The CDR3 here is CASSLWQSGSGANVLTF. CDR3 sequence (DNA): TGCGCCAGCAGCTTGTGGCAGAGTGGCTCTGGGGCCAACGTCCTGACTTTC.

In DNA form, the CDR3 reads TGCGCCAGCAGCCAAGGGAATAGCGGGGGGGCAAATACGCAGTATTTT. Residues: CASSQGNSGGANTQYF. This rearrangement joins TRBV4-1 to TRBJ2-3, with 11 nucleotides matching TRBD2. CDR1 is MGHRA, CDR2 YSYEKL, per germline. The CDR3 has 16 amino acids. V lost 1 base and J lost 7; bases outside the gene matches: 7.

This chain uses TRBV25-1 with TRBJ2-6, with D perhaps being TRBD1 or TRBD2 (6 bases each). V lost 6 bases to trimming and J lost 0 bases, with 12 bases between them. This CDR3 contains 16 residues. Germline-derived CDR1 and CDR2 are MGHDK and SYGVNS. CDR3 residues: CASSVGGGSGANVLTF. The CDR3 nucleotides are TGTGCCAGCAGCGTCGGAGGGGGCTCTGGGGCCAACGTCCTGACTTTC. The entire variable domain, with the rest obtained from reference TRBV25-1 and TRBJ2-6, is as follows: EADIYQTPRYLVIGTGKKITLECSQTMGHDKMYWYQQDPGMELHLIHYSYGVNSTEKGDLSSESTVSRIRTEHFPLTLESARPSHTSQYLCASSVGGGSGANVLTFGAGSRLTVL.

The chain combines TRBV30 with TRBJ2-5; 12 bases are shared with TRBD1. In germline, CDR1 is GTSNPN, CDR2 SVGIG (reference sequence). V lost 8 bases to trimming and J lost 1 base; unmatched junction nucleotides: 5. There are 14 residues in the CDR3. The CDR3 region is CAGGTGGSQETQYF. The CDR3 DNA sequence: TGTGCCGGAGGGACAGGGGGCTCCCAAGAGACCCAGTACTTC.

This clone was seen a few times. The gene calls are TRBV27 and TRBJ1-5, with no clear D. With 5 bases removed from V and 0 bases from J, the gap between germline ends came to 5 bases. Germline V gene lookup returns CDR1 MNHEY and CDR2 SMNVEV (reference sequence). CDR3 length equals 13 residues. The CDR3 DNA reads TGTGCCAGCAGTGATCATAGCAATCAGCCCCAGCATTTT. It yields the protein CASSDHSNQPQHF.

J is TRBJ2-1 and V is TRBV7-6; 10 bases map to TRBD2. Per germline, CDR1 SGHVS and CDR2 FNYEAQ. The CDR3 length is 17 residues. Losses at the gene ends were 5 bases for V and 3 bases for J; bases not matched to a gene: 10. The CDR3 region is CASSPWTSGRLYNEQFF. Written as DNA, the CDR3 is TGTGCCAGCAGCCCATGGACTAGCGGACGCCTCTACAATGAGCAGTTCTTC.

V is TRBV30 and J is TRBJ2-2; either TRBD1 or TRBD2 may fit D (5 bases each). V shed 2 bases and J shed 2 bases, with 12 bases lying between them. Looked up from germline, CDR1 is GTSNPN and CDR2 is SVGIG (reference sequence). This CDR3 is built from 15 residues. The CDR3 sequence is CAWSPGTANTGELFF. In DNA form, the CDR3 reads TGTGCCTGGAGTCCAGGGACCGCCAACACCGGGGAGCTGTTTTTT.

This clone was counted a single time. The same CDR3 also results from other DNA sequences found in this sample. This chain connects TRBV5-1 to TRBJ2-3, with 11 bases lining up with TRBD1. CDR1 is SGHRS and CDR2 is YFSETQ in the germline V gene. The CDR3 contains 14 residues. V lost 4 bases, J lost 6 bases, and 4 bases stayed unmatched. Here the CDR3 DNA reads TGCGCCAGCAGCAGTGGACAGGGGGCGGATACGCAGTATTTT. It translates to CASSSGQGADTQYF.

V and J are TRBV18 and TRBJ1-6; D not certain. The CDR3 runs to 15 residues. Germline V gene lookup returns CDR1 KGHSH and CDR2 LQKENI. V lost 2 bases and J lost 9, with 14 bases in between. The CDR3 sequence is CASSPNPLMGSPLHF. The CDR3 DNA reads as TGTGCCAGCTCACCAAATCCTCTTATGGGTTCACCCCTCCACTTT.

This clone was picked up one time. The chain carries TRBV18 and TRBJ1-2; no firm D call. The CDR3 is 12 amino acids. Trimming took off 1 base at V and 5 bases at J, with 5 bases between the two ends. Germline V gives CDR1 KGHSH, CDR2 LQKENI. The CDR3 is CASSPLLYGYTF. CDR3 DNA: TGTGCCAGCTCACCACTCCTGTATGGCTACACCTTC.

This clone came up a few times. The chain is built from TRBV9 and TRBJ2-5, with D perhaps TRBD1 (6 bases). Trimming removed 6 bases at V and 5 bases at J, with 14 bases between. Germline CDR1 and CDR2: SGDLS and YYNGEE. This CDR3 contains 13 residues. Here the CDR3 reads CASTEQGGETQYF. CDR3 nucleotide sequence: TGTGCCAGCACCGAACAGGGCGGCGAGACCCAGTACTTC.

J is TRBJ2-7 and V is TRBV2, with TRBD1 identical over 7 bases. In germline, CDR1 is SNHLY, CDR2 FYNNEI. J gave up 3 bases and V 4 bases, and 6 bases lay outside the gene matches. CDR3 size: 14 residues. The CDR3 sequence: CASSVRTGLYEQYF. In DNA form, the CDR3 reads TGTGCCAGCAGTGTCCGGACAGGTCTCTACGAGCAGTACTTC. The complete variable domain, with remaining parts taken from reference TRBV2 and TRBJ2-7, reads EPEVTQTPSHQVTQMGQEVILRCVPISNHLYFYWYRQILGQKVEFLVSFYNNEISEKSEIFDDQFSVERPDGSNFTLKIRSTKLEDSAMYFCASSVRTGLYEQYFGPGTRLTVT.

The chain combines TRBV7-9 with TRBJ1-6; tentative D call: TRBD1 (5 bases). Trimming shortened V by 4 bases and J by 9 bases, and 13 bases separated the two germline ends. The germline V gene encodes CDR1 SEHNR and CDR2 FQNEAQ (reference sequence). There are 14 residues in the CDR3. The CDR3: CASSSLQGLSPLHF. The CDR3 coding sequence is TGTGCCAGCAGCTCCCTCCAGGGACTTTCACCCCTCCACTTT.

The chain employs TRBV6-6 and TRBJ2-7; 8 positions agree with TRBD2. CDR3 length: 15 residues. Trimming took 8 bases from V and 4 from J; bases not matched to a gene: 13. Per the germline V gene, CDR1 is MNHNY and CDR2 is SVGAGI (reference sequence). The CDR3 DNA is TGTGCCAGCGGACCCGGGACTAGGGATTTGTACGAGCAGTACTTC. It translates to CASGPGTRDLYEQYF.

This chain uses TRBV27 with TRBJ1-6, with 7 bases that match TRBD1. The V and J ends lost 5 bases and 6 bases, in that order; junction bases with no gene match: 10. CDR3 length: 16 amino acids. CDR1 MNHEY and CDR2 SMNVEV come from the germline V gene (reference sequence). The CDR3: CASSPQGGVANSPLHF. In nucleotides, the CDR3 is TGTGCCAGCAGTCCGCAGGGGGGGGTAGCTAATTCACCCCTCCACTTT.

The J gene is TRBJ1-3, the V gene TRBV10-3; D possibly corresponds to TRBD1 (6 bases). V was trimmed by 7 bases and J by 4 bases, leaving 11 bases between them. Germline CDR1 reads ENHRY; CDR2 reads SYGVKD. The CDR3 has 13 amino acids. The CDR3 DNA is TGTGCCATCAATGGGGGGGCCGGAAACACCATATATTTT. Its protein is CAINGGAGNTIYF.

The V call is TRBV5-6, the J call TRBJ2-4, with 9 bases identical to TRBD1. Germline trimming cut 0 bases from V and 7 bases from J; bases unmatched to any gene: 5. The CDR3 has 15 amino acids. Germline CDR1 SGHDT, CDR2 YYEEEE. DNA for the CDR3: TGTGCCAGCAGCTTGGAGGGACAGGGCCCTAACATTCAGTACTTC. Its translation is CASSLEGQGPNIQYF.